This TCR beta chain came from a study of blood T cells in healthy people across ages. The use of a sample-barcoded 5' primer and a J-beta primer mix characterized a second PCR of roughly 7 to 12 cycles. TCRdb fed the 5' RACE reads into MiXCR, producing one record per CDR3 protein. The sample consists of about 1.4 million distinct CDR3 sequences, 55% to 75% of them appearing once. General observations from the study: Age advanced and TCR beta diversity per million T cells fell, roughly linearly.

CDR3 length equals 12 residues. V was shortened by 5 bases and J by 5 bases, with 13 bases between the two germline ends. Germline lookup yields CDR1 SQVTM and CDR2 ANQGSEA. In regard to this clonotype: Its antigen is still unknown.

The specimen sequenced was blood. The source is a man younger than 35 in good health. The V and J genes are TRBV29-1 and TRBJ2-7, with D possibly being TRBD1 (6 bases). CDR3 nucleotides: TGCAGCGTTCTTAAGACAGGCCACGAGCAGTACTTC. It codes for CSVLKTGHEQYF.